This entry lists 32 T cell receptor beta chains sequenced from one sample in a study of shared T cell receptors in the human thymus. Profiled with immunoSEQ multiplex PCR; TCRdb holds only in-frame clones, not every one. The sample holds 600,000 or so clones, 80% to 90% seen once. The sample was also linked to a second study, of human thymus T cells.

Sequencing used thymocytes. The receptors were gathered from a boy less than two years old with a congenital heart defect.

This chain links TRBV7-2 with TRBJ1-4; D is uncertain. V shed 3 bases and J shed 4 bases, with 6 bases lying between them. The CDR3 totals 13 residues. Germline V CDR1 and CDR2: SGHTA, FQGNSA. The CDR3 bases are TGTGCCAGCAGCTTGGCAGTTAATGAAAAACTGTTTTTT. Its translation: CASSLAVNEKLFF.

The chain links TRBV27 to TRBJ1-3; possibly TRBD1 for D (5 bases). The V gene lost 2 bases and the J gene lost 3 bases, with 14 bases spanning the gap. Germline-derived CDR1 and CDR2 are MNHEY and SMNVEV (reference sequence). The CDR3 totals 16 residues. The CDR3 is CASSLAGYLDGNTIYF. The CDR3 DNA reads TGTGCCAGCAGTTTAGCAGGGTATCTAGATGGAAACACCATATATTTT.

The chain carries TRBV6-1 and TRBJ2-3, with 7 bases aligning to TRBD2. Germline CDR1 MNHNS, CDR2 SASEGT. CDR3 length: 16 residues. V was pared by 0 bases and J by 4 bases, with 7 bases of the junction left unmatched. The CDR3 loop is CASSEAGGDGADTQYF. CDR3 in DNA: TGTGCCAGCAGTGAAGCGGGAGGGGATGGGGCAGATACGCAGTATTTT.

The chain recombines TRBV15 with TRBJ1-5; D possibly corresponds to TRBD1 (5 bases). The CDR3 has 18 residues. The germline gives CDR1 LNHNV, CDR2 YYDKDF (reference sequence). V dropped 4 bases and J dropped 1 base, with 20 bases sitting between them. The CDR3 nucleotides are TGTGCCACCAGCACGACTTGGCGGGGGGTCGGAAGCAATCAGCCCCAGCATTTT. It codes for CATSTTWRGVGSNQPQHF.

The rearrangement joins TRBV2 to TRBJ2-3; D perhaps matches TRBD2 (6 bases). CDR1 is SNHLY, CDR2 FYNNEI, per germline. The V end was cut by 8 bases, the J end by 0 bases, with 21 bases between. This CDR3 contains 17 residues. The CDR3 bases are TGTGCCAGCGTGGGGTTAGCGGAGAAATCTAGCACAGATACGCAGTATTTT. This gives the protein CASVGLAEKSSTDTQYF.

The rearrangement links TRBV5-1 to TRBJ2-1; D remains unclear. The CDR3 totals 16 residues. Germline loops: CDR1 SGHRS, CDR2 YFSETQ. V was clipped by 1 base and J by 5 bases, with 16 bases between them. Here the CDR3 DNA reads TGCGCCAGCAGCTTGAGTGGGCCTCTCTGGCACAATGAGCAGTTCTTC. Translating gives CASSLSGPLWHNEQFF.

CDR3 sequence: CASSLLAGSYEQYF. The CDR3 nucleotides read TGTGCCAGCAGCTTATTAGCGGGCTCCTACGAGCAGTACTTC. The chain employs TRBV7-2 and TRBJ2-7; 7 bases map to TRBD2. Germline loops: CDR1 SGHTA, CDR2 FQGNSA. The CDR3 consists of 14 residues. Trimming removed 2 bases from V and 0 bases from J; junction bases left unmatched: 1.

The V and J genes are TRBV28 and TRBJ1-2; tentative D call: TRBD1 (6 bases). V was cut by 6 bases and J by 6 bases, with 17 bases left in between. This CDR3 has 14 residues. CDR1 is MDHEN and CDR2 is SYDVKM in the germline V gene. CDR3 bases: TGTGCCAGCAGCCCGGGACACCCTTTCGATGGCTACACCTTC. Protein product: CASSPGHPFDGYTF.

The chain recombines TRBV7-3 with TRBJ2-7; no definite D call. V lost 1 base, J lost 0 bases, and 7 bases lay in between. This CDR3 is built from 14 residues. Looked up from germline, CDR1 is SGHTA and CDR2 is FQGTGA. CDR3 bases: TGTGCCAGCAGCTTAATGGGCGACTCCTACGAGCAGTACTTC. It is translated as CASSLMGDSYEQYF.

Written as DNA, the CDR3 is TGTGCCAGCAGCCATCAGGGGGGCCTTCGCACAGATACGCAGTATTTT. Translated, it gives CASSHQGGLRTDTQYF. This sequence joins TRBV14 and TRBJ2-3; D is perhaps TRBD1 (7 bases). The CDR3 runs 16 residues. Trimming removed 3 bases from V and 1 base from J, with 14 bases in between. From germline, CDR1 is SGHDN and CDR2 FVKESK.

The chain combines TRBV4-3 with TRBJ1-5, with 8 bases matching TRBD1. The junction had 10 bases not matched to a gene; V was cut back by 0 bases and J by 0 bases. The CDR3 is 19 residues long. The germline V gene encodes CDR1 LGHNA and CDR2 YSLEER. The CDR3 region is CASSQDWLDRVYSNQPQHF. The CDR3 DNA reads as TGCGCCAGCAGCCAAGATTGGTTGGACAGGGTATATAGCAATCAGCCCCAGCATTTT.

CDR3 sequence: CASSPPQNKRERSNEQFF. The CDR3 DNA is TGTGCCAGCAGTCCACCCCAAAACAAGCGGGAGCGGTCCAATGAGCAGTTCTTC. The rearrangement links TRBV28 to TRBJ2-1, with 8 bases aligning to TRBD2. This CDR3 has 18 residues. The V gene end was trimmed by 5 bases and the J gene end by 6 bases; junction bases not matched to a gene: 18. Germline assignment: CDR1 MDHEN and CDR2 SYDVKM.

The chain is built from TRBV28 and TRBJ2-7, with a possible D match to TRBD1 (6 bases). In germline, CDR1 is MDHEN, CDR2 SYDVKM. The CDR3 is 16 amino acids. Trimming took 7 bases from V and 3 from J, leaving 22 bases between them. In nucleotides, the CDR3 is TGTGCCAGCAACGGAAGGGTTACAGGGAAGGACTACGAGCAGTACTTC. It specifies CASNGRVTGKDYEQYF.

The rearrangement uses TRBV6-1 and TRBJ2-3; D is unclear. Germline CDR1 MNHNS, CDR2 SASEGT. The CDR3 has 14 amino acids. Trimming left V 6 bases short and J 1 base short, with 11 bases between. CDR3: CASSGAPCTDTQYF. DNA for the CDR3: TGTGCCAGCAGCGGTGCCCCTTGCACAGATACGCAGTATTTT.

The rearrangement uses TRBV14 and TRBJ2-7; 7 bases are shared with TRBD1. This CDR3 has 13 amino acids. CDR1 and CDR2 from the germline V gene are SGHDN and FVKESK. Losses at the gene ends were 1 base for V and 12 bases for J; bases not matched to a gene: 9. This CDR3 reads CASSQVWGQPGYF. DNA of the CDR3: TGTGCCAGCAGCCAAGTCTGGGGACAGCCTGGGTACTTC. The variable domain in full, with the rest retrieved from reference TRBV14 and TRBJ2-7, is EAGVTQFPSHSVIEKGQTVTLRCDPISGHDNLYWYRRVMGKEIKFLLHFVKESKQDESGMPNNRFLAERTGGTYSTLKVQPAELEDSGVYFCASSQVWGQPGYFGPGTRLTVT.

The V and J genes are TRBV5-6 and TRBJ2-1, with D perhaps TRBD1 (5 bases). V was pared by 0 bases and J by 5 bases, with 12 bases between. The CDR3 has 15 amino acids. Per germline, CDR1 SGHDT and CDR2 YYEEEE. In DNA form, the CDR3 reads TGTGCCAGCAGCTTGGACGCAGGGTGGGACAATGAGCAGTTCTTC. Its translation: CASSLDAGWDNEQFF.

This chain links TRBV6-4 with TRBJ2-1, with a tentative D call TRBD2 (6 bases). This CDR3 contains 16 residues. V was clipped by 3 bases and J by 1 base, with 13 bases between them. Germline V gene data show CDR1 as MRHNA and CDR2 as SNTAGT. The chain's CDR3 is CASSETRDWSYNEQFF. The CDR3 nucleotides are TGTGCCAGCAGTGAAACACGGGACTGGTCCTACAATGAGCAGTTCTTC.

The chain joins TRBV15 to TRBJ1-1, with 9 bases fitting TRBD1. Germline lookup yields CDR1 LNHNV and CDR2 YYDKDF (reference sequence). J was trimmed by 7 bases and V by 3 bases; bases with no gene match: 6. The CDR3 is 14 amino acids. CDR3 sequence reads: CATSSHRDRVEAFF. DNA of the CDR3: TGTGCCACCAGCAGCCACCGGGACAGGGTTGAAGCTTTCTTT.

The chain combines TRBV5-1 with TRBJ1-5; tentatively, D is TRBD1 (5 bases). V lost 7 bases, J lost 2 bases, and 16 bases lay in between. Germline V gene sequence: CDR1 SGHRS, CDR2 YFSETQ. CDR3 length equals 15 residues. CDR3 region: CASPTGAGCNQPQHF. CDR3 DNA sequence: TGCGCCAGCCCAACTGGGGCAGGTTGCAATCAGCCCCAGCATTTT.

This chain joins TRBV28 and TRBJ1-2, with D possibly TRBD1 on 5 matching bases. Germline V lookup: CDR1 MDHEN, CDR2 SYDVKM. The CDR3 runs to 14 residues. The V gene lost 3 bases and the J gene lost 6 bases, with 14 bases spanning the gap. The CDR3 loop is CASSFAREENGYTF. The CDR3, as DNA: TGTGCCAGCAGTTTTGCCAGGGAGGAGAATGGCTACACCTTC.

This chain links TRBV11-2 with TRBJ2-1; D is undetermined. The germline V gene encodes CDR1 SGHAT and CDR2 FQNNGV. CDR3 size: 14 residues. The V end lost 5 bases, the J end lost 1 base, and 9 bases lay between the germline ends. This CDR3 is CASSPNPSYNEQFF. The CDR3, as DNA: TGTGCCAGCAGCCCTAACCCGTCCTACAATGAGCAGTTCTTC.

V is TRBV5-6 and J is TRBJ1-5; a weak D match, TRBD1 (6 bases). The CDR3 is 16 amino acids. Trimming removed 4 bases from V and 0 bases from J, with 14 bases in between. The germline CDR1 and CDR2 sequences are SGHDT and YYEEEE. CDR3 amino acids: CASSIHRENSNQPQHF. In DNA, the CDR3 is TGTGCCAGCAGCATCCACAGGGAGAATAGCAATCAGCCCCAGCATTTT. The full variable domain, in which reference TRBV5-6 and TRBJ1-5 provide the parts outside the CDR3, is DAGVTQSPTHLIKTRGQQVTLRCSPKSGHDTVSWYQQALGQGPQFIFQYYEEEERQRGNFPDRFSGHQFPNYSSELNVNALLLGDSALYLCASSIHRENSNQPQHFGDGTRLSIL.

J is TRBJ1-4 and V is TRBV4-3; 10 positions agree with TRBD1. Germline CDR1 LGHNA, CDR2 YSLEER. Trimming cost V 3 bases and J 3 bases; bases outside gene matches: 4. The CDR3 has 16 amino acids. Here the CDR3 reads CASSQTGGISNEKLFF. The CDR3 DNA is TGCGCCAGCAGCCAGACAGGGGGCATATCTAATGAAAAACTGTTTTTT.

V and J are TRBV11-3 and TRBJ2-1; 10 nucleotides line up with TRBD2. CDR1 SGHNT and CDR2 YENEEA come from the germline V gene. The CDR3 contains 15 residues. J was trimmed by 10 bases and V by 5 bases; bases with no gene match: 11. The CDR3, as DNA: TGTGCCAGCAGCCGCCTAGCGGGGGTAGACGCGGAGCAGTTCTTC. Its protein is CASSRLAGVDAEQFF.

V usage is TRBV7-2 and J usage is TRBJ2-7, with D possibly matching TRBD2 (7 bases). CDR1 and CDR2 (germline): SGHTA, FQGNSA. V dropped 0 bases and J dropped 1 base, with 16 bases sitting between them. The CDR3 covers 17 residues. The CDR3, as DNA: TGTGCCAGCAGCTTAGCGAGGCGGGGGCGGGGTTCCTACGAGCAGTACTTC. Translated: CASSLARRGRGSYEQYF.

Here the CDR3 reads CASSPPAQVAIYEQYF. The CDR3 region has the DNA TGTGCCAGCTCACCACCGGCACAGGTGGCGATCTACGAGCAGTACTTC. This chain uses TRBV18 with TRBJ2-7; possible D gene TRBD1, 5 bases. This CDR3 region has 16 residues. V lost 0 bases and J lost 3, with 15 bases in between. CDR1 KGHSH and CDR2 LQKENI come from the germline V gene.

In nucleotides, the CDR3 is TGTGCCAGCAGTTCTATACCCCCCTTGGTAGCGCCCTACAATGAGCAGTTCTTC. Translation: CASSSIPPLVAPYNEQFF. V usage is TRBV28 and J usage is TRBJ2-1; the D gene is possibly TRBD2 (5 bases). V was trimmed by 4 bases and J by 2 bases, leaving 21 bases between them. The germline CDR1 and CDR2 sequences are MDHEN and SYDVKM. The CDR3 runs to 18 residues.

The chain recombines TRBV28 with TRBJ1-1, with TRBD1 identical over 7 bases. With 6 bases clipped from V and 5 bases from J, the junction kept 3 bases outside the gene matches. This CDR3 contains 12 residues. Germline CDR1 is MDHEN and CDR2 is SYDVKM. CDR3: CASRHRGTEAFF. The CDR3 DNA reads TGTGCCAGCAGACACAGGGGAACTGAAGCTTTCTTT.

V gene TRBV11-2 combines with J gene TRBJ1-1; perhaps TRBD1 as D (5 bases). The CDR3 totals 14 residues. Trimming shortened V by 4 bases and J by 0 bases, and 9 bases separated the two germline ends. The germline V gene encodes CDR1 SGHAT and CDR2 FQNNGV. CDR3 sequence: CASSSATVNTEAFF. The CDR3 DNA follows: TGTGCCAGCAGCTCCGCGACAGTGAACACTGAAGCTTTCTTT. Combining the CDR3 with reference TRBV11-2 and TRBJ1-1 gives the whole variable domain EAGVAQSPRYKIIEKRQSVAFWCNPISGHATLYWYQQILGQGPKLLIQFQNNGVVDDSQLPKDRFSAERLKGVDSTLKIQPAKLEDSAVYLCASSSATVNTEAFFGQGTRLTVV.

This clone was counted only a few times. The gene calls are TRBV6-5 and TRBJ1-1; D gene ambiguous. V lost 7 bases and J lost 4, with 7 bases in between. Germline V gene sequence: CDR1 MNHEY, CDR2 SVGAGI. The CDR3 is 11 residues long. Written as DNA, the CDR3 is TGTGCCAGCAAGCGGGGCACTGAAGCTTTCTTT. Translated: CASKRGTEAFF.

The V gene is TRBV28, the J gene TRBJ1-4, with D unresolved. The length of the CDR3 is 14 residues. Trimming took off 4 bases at V and 8 bases at J, with 14 bases between the two ends. The germline gives CDR1 MDHEN, CDR2 SYDVKM. CDR3 loop: CASSSGMTREKLFF. The DNA for the CDR3 is TGTGCCAGCAGTTCGGGGATGACGAGGGAAAAACTGTTTTTT.

The chain combines TRBV27 with TRBJ2-2, with D perhaps TRBD2 (6 bases). CDR3 length equals 17 residues. V lost 7 bases and J 4 bases, leaving 22 bases between the germline ends. The germline gives CDR1 MNHEY, CDR2 SMNVEV (reference sequence). This CDR3 is CASTEGRREASTGELFF. In DNA form, the CDR3 reads TGTGCCAGCACCGAGGGCCGGAGGGAGGCCTCCACCGGGGAGCTGTTTTTT.